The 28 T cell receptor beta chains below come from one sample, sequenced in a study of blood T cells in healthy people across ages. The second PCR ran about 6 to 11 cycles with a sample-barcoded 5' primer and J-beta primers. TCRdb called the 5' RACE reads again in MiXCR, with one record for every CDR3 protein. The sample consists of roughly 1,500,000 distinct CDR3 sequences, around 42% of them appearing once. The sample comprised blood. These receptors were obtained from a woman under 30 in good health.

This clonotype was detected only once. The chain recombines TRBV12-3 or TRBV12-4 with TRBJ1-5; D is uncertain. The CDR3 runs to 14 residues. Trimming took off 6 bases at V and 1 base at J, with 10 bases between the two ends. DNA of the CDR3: TGTGCCAGCAGATCAGGAGGAAGCAATCAGCCCCAGCATTTT. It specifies CASRSGGSNQPQHF.

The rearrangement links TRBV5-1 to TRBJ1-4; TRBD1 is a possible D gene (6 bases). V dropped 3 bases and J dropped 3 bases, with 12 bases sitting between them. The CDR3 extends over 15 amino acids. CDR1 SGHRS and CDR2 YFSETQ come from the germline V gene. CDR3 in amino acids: CASSSRGQANEKLFF. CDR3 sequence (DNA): TGCGCCAGCAGCTCCAGGGGCCAGGCTAATGAAAAACTGTTTTTT.

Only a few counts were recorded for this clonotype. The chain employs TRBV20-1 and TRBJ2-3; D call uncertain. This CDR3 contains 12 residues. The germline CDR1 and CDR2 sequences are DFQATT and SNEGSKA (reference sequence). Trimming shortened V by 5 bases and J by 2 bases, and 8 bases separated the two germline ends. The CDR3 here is CSAFRDTDTQYF. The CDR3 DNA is TGCAGTGCTTTCCGAGACACAGATACGCAGTATTTT.

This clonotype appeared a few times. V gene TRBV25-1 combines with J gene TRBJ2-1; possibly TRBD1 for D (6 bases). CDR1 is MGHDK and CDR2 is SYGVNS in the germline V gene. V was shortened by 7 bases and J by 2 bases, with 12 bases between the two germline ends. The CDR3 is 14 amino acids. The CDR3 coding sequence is TGTGCCAGCACATCCCCAGGGGCCTACAATGAGCAGTTCTTC. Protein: CASTSPGAYNEQFF.

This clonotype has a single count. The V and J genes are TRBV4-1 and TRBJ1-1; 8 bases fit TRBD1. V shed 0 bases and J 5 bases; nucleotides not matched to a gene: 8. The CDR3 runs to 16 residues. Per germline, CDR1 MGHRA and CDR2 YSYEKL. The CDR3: CASSQEGQGAGTEAFF. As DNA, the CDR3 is TGCGCCAGCAGCCAAGAAGGCCAGGGGGCAGGGACTGAAGCTTTCTTT.

The CDR3 bases are TGTGCCAGCAGCCAAGTTACGATTTCTAGCACAGATACGCAGTATTTT. Its translation is CASSQVTISSTDTQYF. The J gene is TRBJ2-3, the V gene TRBV3-1; D remains unclear. Germline CDR1 LGHDT, CDR2 YNNKEL (reference sequence). The CDR3 runs 16 residues. V was pared by 1 base and J by 0 bases, with 11 bases between.

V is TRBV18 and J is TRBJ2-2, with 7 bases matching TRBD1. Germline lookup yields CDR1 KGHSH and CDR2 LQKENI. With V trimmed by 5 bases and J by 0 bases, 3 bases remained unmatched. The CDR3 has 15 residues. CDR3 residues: CASSGDRANTGELFF. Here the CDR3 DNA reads TGTGCCAGCTCAGGGGACAGAGCGAACACCGGGGAGCTGTTTTTT.

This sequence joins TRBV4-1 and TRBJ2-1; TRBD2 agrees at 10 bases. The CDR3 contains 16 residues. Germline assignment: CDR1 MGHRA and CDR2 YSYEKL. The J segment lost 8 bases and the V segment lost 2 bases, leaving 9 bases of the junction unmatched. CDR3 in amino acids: CASSQFLAGELYEQFF. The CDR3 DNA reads TGCGCCAGCAGCCAATTCCTAGCGGGAGAACTCTATGAGCAGTTCTTC.

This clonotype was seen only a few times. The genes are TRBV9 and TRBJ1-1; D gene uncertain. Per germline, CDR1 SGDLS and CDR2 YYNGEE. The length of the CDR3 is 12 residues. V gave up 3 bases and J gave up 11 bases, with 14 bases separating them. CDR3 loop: CASSGSTGKAFF. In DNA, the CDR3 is TGTGCCAGCAGCGGATCGACGGGAAAGGCTTTCTTT.

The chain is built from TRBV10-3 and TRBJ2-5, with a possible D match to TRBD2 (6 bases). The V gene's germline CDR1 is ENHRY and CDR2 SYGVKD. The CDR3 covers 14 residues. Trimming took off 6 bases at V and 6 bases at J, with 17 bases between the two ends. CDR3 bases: TGTGCCATCAGCCGGGGCGGGGAACGACAGACCCAGTACTTC. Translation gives CAISRGGERQTQYF.

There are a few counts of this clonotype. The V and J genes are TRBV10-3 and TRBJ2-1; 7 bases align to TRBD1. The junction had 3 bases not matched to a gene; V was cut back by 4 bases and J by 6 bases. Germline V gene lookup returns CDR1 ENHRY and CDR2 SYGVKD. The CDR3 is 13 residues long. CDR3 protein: CAISGDRLNEQFF. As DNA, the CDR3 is TGTGCCATCAGTGGGGACAGACTCAATGAGCAGTTCTTC.

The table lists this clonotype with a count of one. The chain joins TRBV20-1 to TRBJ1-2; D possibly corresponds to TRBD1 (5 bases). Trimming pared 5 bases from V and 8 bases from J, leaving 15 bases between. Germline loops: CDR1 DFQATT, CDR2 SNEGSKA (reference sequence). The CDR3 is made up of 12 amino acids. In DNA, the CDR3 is TGCAGTGCTTTGGACACAAGGGAAGGCTACACCTTC. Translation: CSALDTREGYTF.

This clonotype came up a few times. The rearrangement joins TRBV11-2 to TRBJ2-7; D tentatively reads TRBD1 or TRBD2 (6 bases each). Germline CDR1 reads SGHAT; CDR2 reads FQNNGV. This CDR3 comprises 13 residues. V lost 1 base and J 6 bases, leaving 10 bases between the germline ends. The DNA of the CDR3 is TGTGCCAGCAGCTTAGCACAGGGAGGCGAGCAGTACTTC. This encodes CASSLAQGGEQYF. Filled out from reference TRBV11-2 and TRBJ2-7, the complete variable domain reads EAGVAQSPRYKIIEKRQSVAFWCNPISGHATLYWYQQILGQGPKLLIQFQNNGVVDDSQLPKDRFSAERLKGVDSTLKIQPAKLEDSAVYLCASSLAQGGEQYFGPGTRLTVT.

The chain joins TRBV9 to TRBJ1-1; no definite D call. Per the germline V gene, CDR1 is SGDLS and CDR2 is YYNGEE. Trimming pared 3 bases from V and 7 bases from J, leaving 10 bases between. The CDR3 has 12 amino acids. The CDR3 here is CASSAPGGEAFF. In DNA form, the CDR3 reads TGTGCCAGCAGCGCCCCGGGCGGTGAAGCTTTCTTT.

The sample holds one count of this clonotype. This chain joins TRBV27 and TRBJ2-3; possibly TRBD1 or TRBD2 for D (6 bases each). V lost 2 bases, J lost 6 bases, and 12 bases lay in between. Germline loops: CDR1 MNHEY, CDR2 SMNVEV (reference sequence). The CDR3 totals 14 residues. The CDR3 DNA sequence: TGTGCCAGCAGTTTACAGCGGAGGGGGGATACGCAGTATTTT. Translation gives CASSLQRRGDTQYF.

CDR3 in amino acids: CASSSIVTDTQYF. CDR3 nucleotide sequence: TGTGCCAGCAGCTCGATAGTAACAGATACGCAGTATTTT. The chain employs TRBV11-2 and TRBJ2-3; no firm D call. The CDR3 totals 13 residues. The V end lost 4 bases, the J end lost 3 bases, and 8 bases lay between the germline ends. Germline CDR1 is SGHAT and CDR2 is FQNNGV.

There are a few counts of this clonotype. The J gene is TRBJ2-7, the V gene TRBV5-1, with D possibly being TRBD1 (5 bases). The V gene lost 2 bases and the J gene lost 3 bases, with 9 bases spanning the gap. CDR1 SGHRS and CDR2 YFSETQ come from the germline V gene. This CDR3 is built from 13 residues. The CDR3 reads CASSFTQGYEQYF. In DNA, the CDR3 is TGCGCCAGCAGCTTTACCCAGGGCTACGAGCAGTACTTC.

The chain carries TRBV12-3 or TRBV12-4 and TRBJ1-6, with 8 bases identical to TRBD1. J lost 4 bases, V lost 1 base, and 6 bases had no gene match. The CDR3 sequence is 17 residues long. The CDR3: CASSLGGTGAYNSPLHF. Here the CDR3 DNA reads TGTGCCAGCAGTTTAGGCGGGACAGGAGCTTATAATTCACCCCTCCACTTT.

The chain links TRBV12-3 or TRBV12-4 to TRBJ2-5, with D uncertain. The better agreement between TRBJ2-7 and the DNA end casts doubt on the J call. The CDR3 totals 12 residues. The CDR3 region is CASSFGMHEQYF. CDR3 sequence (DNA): TGTGCCAGCAGTTTCGGTATGCACGAGCAGTACTTC.

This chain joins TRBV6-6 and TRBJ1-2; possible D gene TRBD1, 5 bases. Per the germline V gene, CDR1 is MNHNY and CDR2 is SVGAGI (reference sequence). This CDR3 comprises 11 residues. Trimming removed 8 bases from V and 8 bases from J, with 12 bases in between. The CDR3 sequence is CASGGVEGYTF. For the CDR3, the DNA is TGTGCCAGCGGGGGGGTCGAAGGCTACACCTTC.

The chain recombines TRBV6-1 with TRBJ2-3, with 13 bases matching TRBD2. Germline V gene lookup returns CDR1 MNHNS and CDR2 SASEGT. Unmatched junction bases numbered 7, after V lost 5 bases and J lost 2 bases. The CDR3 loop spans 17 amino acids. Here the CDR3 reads CASSLPGLAGNTDTQYF. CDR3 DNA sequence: TGTGCCAGCAGTCTCCCGGGACTAGCGGGAAACACAGATACGCAGTATTTT.

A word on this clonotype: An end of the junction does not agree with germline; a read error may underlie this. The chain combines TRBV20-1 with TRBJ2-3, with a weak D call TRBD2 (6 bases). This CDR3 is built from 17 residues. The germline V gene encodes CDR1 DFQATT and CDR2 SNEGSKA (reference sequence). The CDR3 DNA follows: TGCAGTGCTAGAGATCGATGGCCGGCGGGGACCACAGATACGAAGTATTTT. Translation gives CSARDRWPAGTTDTKYF.

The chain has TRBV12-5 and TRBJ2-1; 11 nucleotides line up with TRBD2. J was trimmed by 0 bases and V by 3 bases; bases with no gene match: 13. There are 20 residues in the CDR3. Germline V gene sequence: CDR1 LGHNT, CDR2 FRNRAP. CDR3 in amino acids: CASGFTRETSGILSYNEQFF. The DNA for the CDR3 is TGTGCTAGTGGTTTTACCCGGGAGACTAGCGGGATCCTCTCCTACAATGAGCAGTTCTTC.

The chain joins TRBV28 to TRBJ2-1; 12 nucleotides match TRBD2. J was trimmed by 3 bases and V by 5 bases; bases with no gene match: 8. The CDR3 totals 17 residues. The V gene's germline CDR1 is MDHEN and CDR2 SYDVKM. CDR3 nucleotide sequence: TGTGCCAGCAGTCCCCTTACTAGCGGGGGGTTCTACAATGAGCAGTTCTTC. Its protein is CASSPLTSGGFYNEQFF. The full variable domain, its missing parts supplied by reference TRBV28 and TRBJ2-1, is DVKVTQSSRYLVKRTGEKVFLECVQDMDHENMFWYRQDPGLGLRLIYFSYDVKMKEKGDIPEGYSVSREKKERFSLILESASTNQTSMYLCASSPLTSGGFYNEQFFGPGTRLTVL.

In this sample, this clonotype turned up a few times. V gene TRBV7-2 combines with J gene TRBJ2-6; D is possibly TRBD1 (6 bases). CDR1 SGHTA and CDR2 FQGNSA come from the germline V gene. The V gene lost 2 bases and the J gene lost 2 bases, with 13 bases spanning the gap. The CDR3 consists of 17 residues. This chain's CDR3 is CASSLNPGAPGANVLTF. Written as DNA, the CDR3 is TGTGCCAGCAGCTTAAATCCAGGGGCGCCTGGGGCCAACGTCCTGACTTTC. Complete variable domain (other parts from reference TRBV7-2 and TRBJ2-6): GAGVSQSPSNKVTEKGKDVELRCDPISGHTALYWYRQSLGQGLEFLIYFQGNSAPDKSGLPSDRFSAERTGGSVSTLTIQRTQQEDSAVYLCASSLNPGAPGANVLTFGAGSRLTVL.

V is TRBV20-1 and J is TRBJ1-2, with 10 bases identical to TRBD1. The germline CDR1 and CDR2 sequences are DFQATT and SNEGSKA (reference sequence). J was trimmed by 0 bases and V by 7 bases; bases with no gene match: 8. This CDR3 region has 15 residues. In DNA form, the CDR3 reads TGCAGTGGCCTGGGACAGGGGCCCGCTAACTATGGCTACACCTTC. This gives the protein CSGLGQGPANYGYTF.

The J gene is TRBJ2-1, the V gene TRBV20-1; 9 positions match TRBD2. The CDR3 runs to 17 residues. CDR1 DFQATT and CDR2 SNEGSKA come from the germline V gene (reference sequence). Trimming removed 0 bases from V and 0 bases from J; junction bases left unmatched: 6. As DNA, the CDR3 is TGCAGTGCTAGAGATCAGGCGGGGGGGCCCTCCTACAATGAGCAGTTCTTC. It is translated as CSARDQAGGPSYNEQFF.

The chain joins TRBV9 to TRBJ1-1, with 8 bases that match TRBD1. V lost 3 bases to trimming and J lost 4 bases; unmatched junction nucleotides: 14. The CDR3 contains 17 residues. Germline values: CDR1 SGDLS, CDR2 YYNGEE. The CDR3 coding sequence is TGTGCCAGCAGCGCCCGGGGGGGGAGACAGGGGAGCACTGAAGCTTTCTTT. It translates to CASSARGGRQGSTEAFF.